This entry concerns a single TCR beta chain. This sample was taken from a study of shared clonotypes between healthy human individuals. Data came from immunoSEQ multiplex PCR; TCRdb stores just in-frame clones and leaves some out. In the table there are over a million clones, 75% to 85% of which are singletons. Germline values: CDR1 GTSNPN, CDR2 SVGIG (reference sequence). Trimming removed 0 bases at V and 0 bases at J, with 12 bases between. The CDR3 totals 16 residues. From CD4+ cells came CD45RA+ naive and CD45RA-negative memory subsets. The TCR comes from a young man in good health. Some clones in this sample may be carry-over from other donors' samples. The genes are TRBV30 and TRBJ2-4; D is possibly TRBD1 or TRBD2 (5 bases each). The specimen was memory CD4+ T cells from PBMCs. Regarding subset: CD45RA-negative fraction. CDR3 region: CAWSVGEKLAKNIQYF. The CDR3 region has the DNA TGTGCCTGGAGTGTAGGGGAGAAGCTAGCCAAAAACATTCAGTACTTC.